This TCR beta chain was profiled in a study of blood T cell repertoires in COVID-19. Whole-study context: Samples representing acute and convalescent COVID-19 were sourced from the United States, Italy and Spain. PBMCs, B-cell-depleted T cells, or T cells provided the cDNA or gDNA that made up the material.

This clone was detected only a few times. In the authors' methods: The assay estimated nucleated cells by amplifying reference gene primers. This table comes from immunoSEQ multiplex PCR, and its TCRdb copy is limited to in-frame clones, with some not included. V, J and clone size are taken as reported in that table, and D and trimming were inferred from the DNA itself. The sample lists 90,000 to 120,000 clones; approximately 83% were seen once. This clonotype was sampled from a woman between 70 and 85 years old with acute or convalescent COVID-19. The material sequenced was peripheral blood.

The CDR3 loop reads CASSSKDRARYEQYV. The DNA for the CDR3 is TGTGCCAGCAGCTCAAAGGACAGGGCTCGCTACGAGCAGTACGTC. The chain recombines TRBV12-1 with TRBJ2-7; the D call TRBD1 from the table was never checked on the DNA. TRBV12-1 counts as a pseudogene. CDR3 length: 15 amino acids.